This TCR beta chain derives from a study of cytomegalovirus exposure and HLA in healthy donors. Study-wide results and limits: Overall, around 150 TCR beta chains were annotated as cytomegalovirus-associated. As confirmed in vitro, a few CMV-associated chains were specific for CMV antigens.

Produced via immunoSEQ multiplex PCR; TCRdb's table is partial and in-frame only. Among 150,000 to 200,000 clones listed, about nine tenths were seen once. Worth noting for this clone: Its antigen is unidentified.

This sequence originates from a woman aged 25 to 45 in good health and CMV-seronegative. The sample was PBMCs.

CDR3 nucleotides: TGCGCCAGCAGCAAAGACGGGACAGGGAGTAACGAGCAGTACTTC. Translating gives CASSKDGTGSNEQYF. This chain connects TRBV5-1 to TRBJ2-7; 9 positions agree with TRBD1. The V segment lost 4 bases and the J segment 5 bases; nucleotides outside the gene matches: 10. This CDR3 region has 15 residues. Per germline, CDR1 SGHRS and CDR2 YFSETQ.